The 28 T cell receptor beta chains given below trace back to one sample, sequenced in a study of blood T cell repertoires in COVID-19 (dated by TCRdb to about 2020). Libraries were constructed by the immunoSEQ multiplex PCR assay. TCRdb mirrors the immuneACCESS table, restricted to in-frame sequences. Some clones are absent from its copies; in checked studies, under half trace to an unresolved V gene, and the reason for the others is unknown. A total of around 150,000 clones appear in this sample, about 81% of them only once. The ten biggest clones cover approximately 10% of the sample. Sequencing was performed on peripheral blood. The receptors derive from a human donor in a cohort sampled during active COVID-19.

The V and J genes are TRBV7-2 and TRBJ2-2; 10 bases agree with TRBD1. After removal of 2 bases from V and 8 bases from J, the junction contained 8 bases not matched to a gene. The CDR3 length is 16 residues. The V gene's germline CDR1 is SGHTA and CDR2 FQGNSA. The DNA of the CDR3 is TGTGCCAGCAGCTTATACGGACAGGGGGAATGGGGGGAGCTGTTTTTT. Encoded protein: CASSLYGQGEWGELFF. Based on the CDR3 plus reference TRBV7-2 and TRBJ2-2, the full variable domain is GAGVSQSPSNKVTEKGKDVELRCDPISGHTALYWYRQSLGQGLEFLIYFQGNSAPDKSGLPSDRFSAERTGGSVSTLTIQRTQQEDSAVYLCASSLYGQGEWGELFFGEGSRLTVL.

The chain employs TRBV6-4 and TRBJ2-1, with 14 bases fitting TRBD2. Germline CDR1 reads MRHNA; CDR2 reads SNTAGT. Trimming cost V 6 bases and J 7 bases; bases outside gene matches: 5. The CDR3 is 15 residues long. In nucleotides, the CDR3 is TGTGCCAGCAGCCCAGGGACTAGCGGGAGTAATGAGCAGTTCTTC. Encoded protein: CASSPGTSGSNEQFF.

The gene calls are TRBV6-2 or TRBV6-3 and TRBJ2-5, with 14 bases matching TRBD2. J was trimmed by 2 bases and V by 4 bases; bases with no gene match: 0. This CDR3 has 15 residues. CDR1 and CDR2 from the germline V gene are MNHEY and SVGEGT. CDR3 sequence (DNA): TGTGCCAGCAGTTGGACTAGCGGGGGGCAAGAGACCCAGTACTTC. Its protein product is CASSWTSGGQETQYF.

This clone appeared a few times. V gene TRBV14 combines with J gene TRBJ1-2; no reliable D call. V dropped 5 bases and J dropped 8 bases, with 15 bases sitting between them. CDR1 is SGHDN and CDR2 is FVKESK in the germline V gene. The CDR3 consists of 13 residues. CDR3 protein: CASSAIETGGYTF. As DNA, the CDR3 is TGTGCCAGCAGCGCTATAGAGACGGGGGGCTACACCTTC.

This clone was counted only a few times. This chain links TRBV24-1 with TRBJ2-7, with 8 nucleotides matching TRBD1. V was pared by 5 bases and J by 0 bases, with 11 bases of the junction left unmatched. The CDR3 is 17 amino acids. Per the germline V gene, CDR1 is KGHDR and CDR2 is SFDVKD. Written as DNA, the CDR3 is TGTGCCACCAGTGGGTGGAACGGACAGGGAAACTCCTACGAGCAGTACTTC. It yields the protein CATSGWNGQGNSYEQYF.

V gene TRBV11-3 combines with J gene TRBJ2-5; possibly TRBD1 for D (6 bases). This CDR3 comprises 15 residues. Germline CDR1 SGHNT, CDR2 YENEEA. Trimming removed 1 base from V and 5 bases from J, with 14 bases in between. The CDR3 region is CASSLGSGVDETQYF. CDR3 nucleotides: TGTGCCAGCAGCTTAGGGTCAGGGGTCGATGAGACCCAGTACTTC.

This clone was recorded once. V is TRBV4-3 and J is TRBJ1-4; possibly TRBD1 for D (5 bases). The germline CDR1 and CDR2 sequences are LGHNA and YSLEER. The CDR3 has 14 amino acids. Trimming cost V 3 bases and J 4 bases, with 9 bases left between them. The CDR3 region has the DNA TGCGCCAGCAGCCACCGGGGGAATAATGAAAAACTGTTTTTT. Encoded protein: CASSHRGNNEKLFF.

This clone has only a few counts. The chain employs TRBV10-2 and TRBJ2-1; TRBD2 matches 8 bases. Per the germline V gene, CDR1 is WSHSY and CDR2 is SAAADI. V lost 6 bases to trimming and J lost 2 bases; unmatched junction nucleotides: 3. The CDR3 sequence is 14 residues long. CDR3 in amino acids: CASRPSGPYNEQFF. The DNA for the CDR3 is TGCGCCAGCAGACCTAGCGGGCCCTACAATGAGCAGTTCTTC.

This clone was counted once. The genes are TRBV5-1 and TRBJ2-3, with D possibly matching TRBD1 (6 bases). V gave up 2 bases and J gave up 4 bases, with 11 bases separating them. This CDR3 comprises 14 residues. Germline CDR1 SGHRS, CDR2 YFSETQ. This chain's CDR3 is CASSLTGIADTQYF. The CDR3 DNA follows: TGCGCCAGCAGCTTAACAGGGATTGCAGATACGCAGTATTTT.

This clone was seen more than once but under ten times. The chain joins TRBV9 to TRBJ1-4, with D maybe TRBD1 (5 bases). V lost 4 bases and J lost 3, with 13 bases in between. Germline values: CDR1 SGDLS, CDR2 YYNGEE. The CDR3 extends over 15 amino acids. CDR3 sequence reads: CASSRRQLSNEKLFF. The CDR3 region has the DNA TGTGCCAGCAGCAGACGACAGCTTTCTAATGAAAAACTGTTTTTT.

The J gene is TRBJ1-1, the V gene TRBV6-6; D perhaps matches TRBD1 (5 bases). V lost 4 bases to trimming and J lost 1 base, with 16 bases between them. The germline V gene has CDR1 MNHNY and CDR2 SVGAGI (reference sequence). The CDR3 length is 16 residues. CDR3 DNA sequence: TGTGCCAGCAGTTGGGGGGGGGTTGGGAAGAACACTGAAGCTTTCTTT. Protein sequence: CASSWGGVGKNTEAFF.

The chain links TRBV19 to TRBJ2-7; 7 positions agree with TRBD1. The CDR3 is 16 residues long. V trimming: 6 bases; J trimming: 0 bases; junction bases outside the gene matches: 11. Germline V gives CDR1 LNHDA, CDR2 SQIVND (reference sequence). The DNA of the CDR3 is TGTGCCAGTAGCGCTATCAGGACAGGCCTCTCCTACGAGCAGTACTTC. It translates to CASSAIRTGLSYEQYF.

The genes are TRBV6-5 and TRBJ1-2, with 10 bases identical to TRBD1. The CDR3 loop spans 14 amino acids. Germline V lookup: CDR1 MNHEY, CDR2 SVGAGI. J lost 3 bases, V lost 6 bases, and 4 bases had no gene match. As DNA, the CDR3 is TGTGCCAGCAGAGGACAGGGGGTTCACTATGGCTACACCTTC. Its translation: CASRGQGVHYGYTF.

This rearrangement joins TRBV14 to TRBJ2-3; D possibly corresponds to TRBD2 (5 bases). CDR1 is SGHDN, CDR2 FVKESK, per germline. Trimming stripped 0 bases from V and 2 bases from J, with 6 bases between. The CDR3 is 14 amino acids. CDR3 protein: CASSQERVTDTQYF. CDR3 nucleotide sequence: TGTGCCAGCAGCCAAGAGCGGGTCACAGATACGCAGTATTTT.

The chain couples TRBV7-9 to TRBJ2-1; possible D gene TRBD1, 5 bases. This CDR3 has 13 amino acids. Germline-derived CDR1 and CDR2 are SEHNR and FQNEAQ (reference sequence). V lost 5 bases and J 4 bases, leaving 9 bases between the germline ends. CDR3 region: CASSAGQYNEQFF. CDR3 DNA sequence: TGTGCCAGCAGCGCAGGACAATACAATGAGCAGTTCTTC.

The table lists this clone with a count of one. The chain links TRBV11-3 to TRBJ2-2; 7 bases agree with TRBD2. The trim removed 10 bases at V and 2 bases at J, leaving 7 bases unmatched. CDR1 and CDR2 (germline): SGHNT, YENEEA. The CDR3 spans 14 residues. CDR3: CATQRDLNTGELFF. Here the CDR3 DNA reads TGTGCCACCCAGCGGGATCTCAACACCGGGGAGCTGTTTTTT.

This rearrangement joins TRBV19 to TRBJ2-3; D gene uncertain. The CDR3 sequence is 12 residues long. Trimming left V 10 bases short and J 1 base short, with 9 bases between. Germline V gene sequence: CDR1 LNHDA, CDR2 SQIVND (reference sequence). The CDR3 sequence: CATSGGTDTQYF. CDR3 sequence (DNA): TGTGCCACCTCAGGTGGCACAGATACGCAGTATTTT.

The chain is built from TRBV4-3 and TRBJ2-7; 9 positions match TRBD2. CDR1 and CDR2 from the germline V gene are LGHNA and YSLEER. The V segment lost 3 bases and the J segment 3 bases; nucleotides outside the gene matches: 9. This CDR3 has 16 residues. The DNA for the CDR3 is TGCGCCAGCAGCCATGCGACTAGCGGAAGTTACTACGAGCAGTACTTC. It translates to CASSHATSGSYYEQYF.

This chain uses TRBV27 with TRBJ1-5; 10 positions match TRBD1. Germline V gene data show CDR1 as MNHEY and CDR2 as SMNVEV (reference sequence). The V segment lost 2 bases and the J segment 7 bases; nucleotides outside the gene matches: 8. The CDR3 is made up of 16 amino acids. The DNA for the CDR3 is TGTGCCAGCAGTTTAACTACGGGACAGGGGAGGCAGCCCCAGCATTTT. This sequence encodes CASSLTTGQGRQPQHF.

The rearrangement uses TRBV19 and TRBJ1-5; 7 nucleotides match TRBD1. Trimming cost V 2 bases and J 2 bases; bases outside gene matches: 6. The CDR3 is 16 amino acids. CDR1 and CDR2 (germline): LNHDA, SQIVND (reference sequence). DNA of the CDR3: TGTGCCAGTAGTATACAAGGGGGCGCGGGCAATCAGCCCCAGCATTTT. Translated: CASSIQGGAGNQPQHF.

The CDR3 sequence is CASSYPGQHRSYEQYF. CDR3 bases: TGTGCCAGCAGTTACCCCGGACAGCACCGCTCCTACGAGCAGTACTTC. This chain uses TRBV6-2 or TRBV6-3 with TRBJ2-7; maybe TRBD1 (6 bases). V lost 2 bases and J 0 bases, leaving 14 bases between the germline ends. The germline CDR1 and CDR2 sequences are MNHEY and SVGEGT. CDR3 length: 16 amino acids.

This chain connects TRBV21-1 to TRBJ2-2; the D call of TRBD2 is as the table states it, not checked on the DNA. TRBV21-1 is an annotated pseudogene. CDR3 length: 14 residues. CDR3 region: CASSKGENTGELFF. CDR3 coding DNA: TGTGCCAGCAGCAAGGGAGAGAACACCGGGGAGCTGTTTTTT.

This clone has just a few counts. The chain has TRBV4-3 and TRBJ2-1; TRBD2 aligns across 9 bases. The germline CDR1 and CDR2 sequences are LGHNA and YSLEER. V shed 4 bases and J 6 bases; nucleotides not matched to a gene: 7. The CDR3 has 15 residues. CDR3 protein: CASSRLADGGNEQFF. The CDR3, as DNA: TGCGCCAGCAGCCGACTAGCGGACGGGGGCAATGAGCAGTTCTTC.

This clone is a singleton in its sample. The J gene is TRBJ2-5, the V gene TRBV4-1, with D possibly matching TRBD1 (7 bases). The V end lost 0 bases, the J end lost 5 bases, and 16 bases lay between the germline ends. This CDR3 has 16 amino acids. CDR1 is MGHRA, CDR2 YSYEKL, per germline. The CDR3 DNA follows: TGCGCCAGCAGCCAAGAACAGGGGAAAGGGGGGGAGACCCAGTACTTC. Translating it yields CASSQEQGKGGETQYF.

This clone has a count of ten or more. J is TRBJ2-1 and V is TRBV4-3; possibly TRBD2 for D (5 bases). Trimming left V 7 bases short and J 5 bases short, with 15 bases between. Germline loops: CDR1 LGHNA, CDR2 YSLEER. The CDR3 consists of 14 residues. CDR3: CASNPVAPHNEQFF. The CDR3 DNA is TGCGCCAGCAACCCCGTAGCGCCTCACAATGAGCAGTTCTTC.

Sample share makes this clone medium-sized (0.01 to 0.1%). The CDR3 coding sequence is TGCGCCAGCAGCGTAGCGGGAGAAGAGACCCAGTACTTC. Amino acids: CASSVAGEETQYF. The chain uses TRBV4-1 and TRBJ2-5, with TRBD2 identical over 9 bases. The CDR3 sequence is 13 residues long. The trim removed 5 bases at V and 3 bases at J, leaving 1 base unmatched. In germline, CDR1 is MGHRA, CDR2 YSYEKL.

J is TRBJ2-1 and V is TRBV9; 11 nucleotides match TRBD2. From germline, CDR1 is SGDLS and CDR2 YYNGEE. The CDR3 is 17 amino acids. V shed 0 bases and J 8 bases; nucleotides not matched to a gene: 10. The CDR3, as DNA: TGTGCCAGCAGCGTAGGTTTAGCGGGGGGGCCTACGGATGAGCAGTTCTTC. This encodes CASSVGLAGGPTDEQFF.

The V gene is TRBV5-6, the J gene TRBJ2-7; D is uncertain. Germline V gene lookup returns CDR1 SGHDT and CDR2 YYEEEE. The CDR3 is made up of 11 amino acids. The ends were cut back, 3 bases at V and 3 bases at J, with 4 bases in the middle. CDR3 DNA sequence: TGTGCCAGCAGCTCCGGCTACGAGCAGTACTTC. Translated: CASSSGYEQYF.